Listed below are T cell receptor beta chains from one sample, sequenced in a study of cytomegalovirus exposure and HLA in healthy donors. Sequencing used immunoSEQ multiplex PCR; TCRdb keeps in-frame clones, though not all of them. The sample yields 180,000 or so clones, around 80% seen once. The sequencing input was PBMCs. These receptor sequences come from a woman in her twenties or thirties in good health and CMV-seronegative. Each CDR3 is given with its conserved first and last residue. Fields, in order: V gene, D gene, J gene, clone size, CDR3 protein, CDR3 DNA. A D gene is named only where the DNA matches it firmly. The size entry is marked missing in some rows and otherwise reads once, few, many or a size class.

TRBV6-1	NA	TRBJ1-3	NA	CASSDSIGNTIYF	TGTGCCAGCAGTGATAGCATTGGAAACACCATATATTTT
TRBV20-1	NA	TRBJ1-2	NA	CSARAGPGYTF	TGCAGTGCTAGAGCTGGGCCTGGCTACACCTTC
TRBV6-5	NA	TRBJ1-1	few	CASSYSAGMNTEAFF	TGTGCCAGCAGTTACTCAGCAGGCATGAACACTGAAGCTTTCTTT
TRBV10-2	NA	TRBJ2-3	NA	CASSIGGDTQYF	TGCGCCAGCAGTATCGGGGGAGATACGCAGTATTTT
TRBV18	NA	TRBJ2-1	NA	CASSEPISEQFF	TGTGCCAGCTCCGAACCCATCAGTGAGCAGTTCTTC
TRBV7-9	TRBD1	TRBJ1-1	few	CASGYRLQGQHTEAFF	TGTGCCAGCGGATATCGGCTACAGGGGCAGCACACTGAAGCTTTCTTT
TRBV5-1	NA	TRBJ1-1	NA	CASSFGGMSTEAFF	TGCGCCAGCAGTTTCGGAGGGATGAGCACTGAAGCTTTCTTT
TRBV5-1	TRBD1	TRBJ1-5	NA	CASSLGTGGHNQPQHF	TGCGCCAGCAGCTTGGGGACAGGGGGCCACAATCAGCCCCAGCATTTT
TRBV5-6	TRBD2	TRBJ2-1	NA	CASSLRTSGASYNEQFF	TGTGCCAGCAGCTTGAGAACTAGCGGGGCCTCCTACAATGAGCAGTTCTTC
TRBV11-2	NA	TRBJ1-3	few	CASSRPAARSGNTIYF	TGTGCCAGCAGCCGTCCCGCAGCGCGCTCTGGAAACACCATATATTTT
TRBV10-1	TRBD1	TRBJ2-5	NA	CASSGVDRGREATQYF	TGCGCCAGCAGCGGGGTTGACAGGGGGCGCGAAGCGACCCAGTACTTC